This T cell receptor beta chain was recorded in a study of radiotherapy plus CTLA-4 blockade in lung cancer. About the study: Objective response was observed in roughly 17% of patients, and disease control in just over 30%. General study results and limits: Early blood T cell clone dynamics, with interferon-beta, were reported to best predict response. Clones derived from tumor TCRs expanded in blood after radiotherapy plus ipilimumab.

CTLA-4 blockade using ipilimumab, together with focal radiation, was received by patients with chemo-refractory metastatic non-small-cell lung cancer. This clone appeared once. Its target is not known. This CDR3 comprises 13 residues. V was pared by 3 bases and J by 5 bases, with 10 bases between. CDR1 and CDR2 (germline): SGHVS, FQNEAQ. Sequencing was performed with immunoSEQ multiplex PCR; in TCRdb, only in-frame clones are kept and a portion is missing. The profile shows 71,000 or so clones, around 87% of them singletons. The TCR sequence derives from a human donor with non-small cell lung cancer who had stable disease on radiotherapy plus ipilimumab. The V gene is TRBV7-8, the J gene TRBJ1-1; D uncertain. Specimen: peripheral blood, collected from a patient treated with radiotherapy plus ipilimumab. DNA for the CDR3: TGTGCCAGCAGCTTCACATCTGGGACTGAAGCTTTCTTT. This codes for CASSFTSGTEAFF.